One sample yielded the 10 T cell receptor beta chains listed below, sequenced in a study of cytomegalovirus exposure and HLA in healthy donors. The PCR made use of 60 Vbeta and 13 Jbeta primers. Clones were read by immunoSEQ multiplex PCR, and TCRdb kept only the in-frame ones, dropping some. The top ten hold about 2.8% of the sample, which has approximately 130,000 clones, roughly four fifths seen once. The sample taken for sequencing was PBMCs. These receptors came from a woman aged 40-49 years in good health and CMV-seropositive.

The rearrangement joins TRBV9 to TRBJ2-7, with 7 bases aligning to TRBD2. The V gene end was trimmed by 0 bases and the J gene end by 3 bases; junction bases not matched to a gene: 6. The CDR3 contains 15 residues. The germline CDR1 and CDR2 sequences are SGDLS and YYNGEE. CDR3 protein: CASSVDGREHYEQYF. The CDR3, as DNA: TGTGCCAGCAGCGTAGACGGGCGGGAGCACTACGAGCAGTACTTC.

V gene TRBV5-1 combines with J gene TRBJ1-1, with D perhaps TRBD1 (5 bases). Trimming pared 1 base from V and 0 bases from J, leaving 7 bases between. Germline V gives CDR1 SGHRS, CDR2 YFSETQ. The CDR3 runs 14 residues. CDR3 bases: TGCGCCAGCAGCTTGACAGGAGTGAACACTGAAGCTTTCTTT. Translation gives CASSLTGVNTEAFF.

This clone was counted a few times. CDR3 nucleotide sequence: TGCGCCAGCAGCCAAGATGGACAGGACCTCTCTGGAAACACCATATATTTT. This codes for CASSQDGQDLSGNTIYF. The chain has TRBV4-1 and TRBJ1-3; 7 positions agree with TRBD1. This CDR3 is 17 amino acids long. From germline, CDR1 is MGHRA and CDR2 YSYEKL. V gave up 0 bases and J gave up 0 bases; unmatched junction bases: 5.

The chain links TRBV6-4 to TRBJ1-4; 8 bases match TRBD1. CDR1 and CDR2 from the germline V gene are MRHNA and SNTAGT. The V and J ends lost 9 bases and 0 bases, in that order; junction bases with no gene match: 3. CDR3 length: 14 amino acids. In nucleotides, the CDR3 is TGTGCCAGGGTGGACAGGGCAACTAATGAAAAACTGTTTTTT. This gives the protein CARVDRATNEKLFF.

The chain joins TRBV29-1 to TRBJ1-2; TRBD1 agrees at 11 bases. Germline CDR1 reads SQVTM; CDR2 reads ANQGSEA. CDR3 size: 15 residues. Trimming cost V 5 bases and J 2 bases; bases outside gene matches: 7. The DNA of the CDR3 is TGCAGCGTTTTCGGACAGGGGGCTTGGAACTATGGCTACACCTTC. Protein sequence: CSVFGQGAWNYGYTF.

The chain recombines TRBV6-6 with TRBJ2-3, with D possibly TRBD2 on 6 matching bases. The CDR3 totals 13 residues. The ends were cut back, 5 bases at V and 3 bases at J, with 9 bases in the middle. In germline, CDR1 is MNHNY, CDR2 SVGAGI (reference sequence). This CDR3 reads CASSPAGTDTQYF. The DNA of the CDR3 is TGTGCCAGCAGTCCCGCGGGAACAGATACGCAGTATTTT.

The V gene is TRBV30, the J gene TRBJ1-2; weak D call: TRBD1 (5 bases). V lost 0 bases and J lost 4, with 6 bases in between. The length of the CDR3 is 12 residues. Per the germline V gene, CDR1 is GTSNPN and CDR2 is SVGIG (reference sequence). In nucleotides, the CDR3 is TGTGCCTGGAGTGTAGACAGCTATGGCTACACCTTC. Translated, it gives CAWSVDSYGYTF.

This clone has a single count. The chain has TRBV6-5 and TRBJ1-5; TRBD1 matches at 9 bases. Trimming at V came to 6 bases and at J to 6 bases, leaving 9 bases not matched to a gene. This CDR3 spans 15 amino acids. Germline-derived CDR1 and CDR2 are MNHEY and SVGAGI. The CDR3 loop is CASSQQGAVGQPQHF. In DNA, the CDR3 is TGTGCCAGCAGCCAACAGGGGGCGGTGGGTCAGCCCCAGCATTTT.

The V gene is TRBV2, the J gene TRBJ1-1, with a possible D match to TRBD1 (6 bases). V was cut by 5 bases and J by 1 base, with 11 bases left in between. In germline, CDR1 is SNHLY, CDR2 FYNNEI. This CDR3 has 14 residues. CDR3 in amino acids: CASSRDIQNTEAFF. As DNA, the CDR3 is TGTGCCAGCAGTAGGGACATCCAGAACACTGAAGCTTTCTTT.

The chain combines TRBV6-5 with TRBJ2-5, with TRBD1 identical over 7 bases. The J call may be incorrect, as the DNA end agrees better with TRBJ2-7. Germline-derived CDR1 and CDR2 are MNHEY and SVGAGI. The CDR3 spans 14 residues. DNA of the CDR3: TGTGCCAGCAGGGAGGCAGGGGGAAAGAACGAGCAGTACTTC. Protein sequence: CASREAGGKNEQYF.